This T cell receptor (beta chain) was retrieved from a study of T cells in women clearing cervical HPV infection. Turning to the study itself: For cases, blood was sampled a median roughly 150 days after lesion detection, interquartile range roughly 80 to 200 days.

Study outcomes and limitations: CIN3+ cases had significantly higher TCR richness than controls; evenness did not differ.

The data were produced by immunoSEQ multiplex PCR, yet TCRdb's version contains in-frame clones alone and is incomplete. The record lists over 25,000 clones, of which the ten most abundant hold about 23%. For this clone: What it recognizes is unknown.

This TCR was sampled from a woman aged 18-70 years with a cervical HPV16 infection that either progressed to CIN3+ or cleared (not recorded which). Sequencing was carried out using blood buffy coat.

The CDR3 loop is CASVAPDRATGELFF. The sequenced CDR3 bases are TGTGCCAGCGTCGCCCCGGACAGGGCGACCGGGGAG. The chain has TRBV11-3 and TRBJ2-2, with TRBD1 identical over 8 bases. The CDR3 end falls 3 residues outside the read, so it is completed with the germline J gene. Per germline, CDR1 SGHNT and CDR2 YENEEA. CDR3 length: 15 amino acids. The J segment lost 5 bases and the V segment lost 8 bases, leaving 10 bases of the junction unmatched.